This TCR beta chain was retrieved from a study of cytomegalovirus exposure and HLA in healthy donors. The PCR contained 60 Vbeta and 13 Jbeta primers. TCRdb keeps only in-frame clones here, not all; method: immunoSEQ multiplex PCR. This sample has approximately 190,000 clones, with around 87% found just once. V was pared by 1 base and J by 7 bases, with 10 bases between. CDR1 is SGHTA, CDR2 FQGTGA, per germline. The CDR3 has 13 residues. For this clone: The same CDR3 is also encoded by other DNA sequences in this sample.

The sample consisted of PBMCs. The chain combines TRBV7-3 with TRBJ1-2; maybe TRBD1 (5 bases). The receptor comes from a boy between 2 and 15 years old in good health and CMV-seronegative. The CDR3 loop is CASSLKPGIGYTF. The DNA for the CDR3 is TGTGCCAGCAGCTTAAAGCCAGGGATTGGCTACACCTTC.